This TCR beta chain emerged from a study of T cells in Graves' hyperthyroidism and ophthalmopathy. General study findings and limits: A model built on 13 V-J features separated ophthalmopathy from stable hyperthyroidism. Ophthalmopathy onset followed model prediction by a median approximately 7 months.

V dropped 1 base and J dropped 4 bases, with 16 bases sitting between them. The CDR3 is 16 amino acids. Germline V lookup: CDR1 SGHTA, CDR2 FQGNSA. Amplified TCR beta CDR3 regions came from RNA transcripts. TCR CDR3 underwent first-round RT-PCR with the HTBI primer set. TCRdb reprocessed the multiplex PCR reads via MiXCR and lists one record per CDR3 protein. In the table there are 360,000 or so distinct CDR3 sequences, approximately 20% of which are singletons. This clonotype has ten or more counts. Antigen specificity is unknown. Sequenced material: blood. The source is a woman aged 18 to 35 with Graves' hyperthyroidism. This chain uses TRBV7-2 with TRBJ2-5; D could derive from TRBD1 or TRBD2 (5 bases each). The CDR3 DNA sequence: TGTGCCAGCAGCTTAGACCCAGTTGGGACGCTAGAGACCCAGTACTTC. This encodes CASSLDPVGTLETQYF.